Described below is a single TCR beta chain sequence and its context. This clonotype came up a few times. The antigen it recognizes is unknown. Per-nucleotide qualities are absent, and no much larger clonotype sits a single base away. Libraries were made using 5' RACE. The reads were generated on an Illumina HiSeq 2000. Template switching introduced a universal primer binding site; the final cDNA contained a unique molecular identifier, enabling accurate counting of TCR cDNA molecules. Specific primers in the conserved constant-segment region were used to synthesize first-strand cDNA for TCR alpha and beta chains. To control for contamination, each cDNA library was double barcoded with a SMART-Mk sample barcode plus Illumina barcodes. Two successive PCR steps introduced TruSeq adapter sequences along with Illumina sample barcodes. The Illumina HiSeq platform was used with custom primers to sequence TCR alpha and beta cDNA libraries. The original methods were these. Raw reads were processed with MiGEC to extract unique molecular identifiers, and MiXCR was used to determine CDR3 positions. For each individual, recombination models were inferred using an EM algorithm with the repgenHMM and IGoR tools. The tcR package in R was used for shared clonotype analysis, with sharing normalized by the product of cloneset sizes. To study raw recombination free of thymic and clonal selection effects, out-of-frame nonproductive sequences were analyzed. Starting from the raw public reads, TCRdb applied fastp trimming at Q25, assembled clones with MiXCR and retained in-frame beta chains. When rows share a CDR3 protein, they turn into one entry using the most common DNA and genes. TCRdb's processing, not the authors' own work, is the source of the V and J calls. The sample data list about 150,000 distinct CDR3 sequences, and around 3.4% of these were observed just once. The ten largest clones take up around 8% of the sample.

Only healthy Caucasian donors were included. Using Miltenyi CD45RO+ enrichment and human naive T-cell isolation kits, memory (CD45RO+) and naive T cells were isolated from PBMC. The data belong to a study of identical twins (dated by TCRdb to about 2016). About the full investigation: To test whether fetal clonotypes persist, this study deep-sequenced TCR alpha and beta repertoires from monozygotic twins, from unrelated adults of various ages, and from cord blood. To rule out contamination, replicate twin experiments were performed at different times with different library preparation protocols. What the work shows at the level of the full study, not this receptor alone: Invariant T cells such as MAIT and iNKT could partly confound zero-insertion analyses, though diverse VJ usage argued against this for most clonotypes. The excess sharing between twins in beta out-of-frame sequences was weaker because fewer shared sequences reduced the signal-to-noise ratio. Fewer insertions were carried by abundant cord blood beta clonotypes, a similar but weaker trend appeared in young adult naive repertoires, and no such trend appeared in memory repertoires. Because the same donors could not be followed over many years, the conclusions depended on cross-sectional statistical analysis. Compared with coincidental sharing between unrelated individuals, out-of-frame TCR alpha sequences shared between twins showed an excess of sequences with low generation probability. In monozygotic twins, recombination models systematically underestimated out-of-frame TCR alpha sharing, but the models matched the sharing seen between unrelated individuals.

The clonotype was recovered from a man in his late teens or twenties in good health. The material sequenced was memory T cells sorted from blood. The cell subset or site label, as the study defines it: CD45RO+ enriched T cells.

The nucleotide sequence is given as TGTGCCAGCAGCCCAAAACGCACCGGGGAGCTGTTTTTT. This yields the protein CASSPKRTGELFF. The chain uses TRBV11-3 and TRBJ2-2, with no D gene named confidently. As encoded in the germline V gene, CDR1 is SGHNT while CDR2 is YENEEA. The junction carries 8 bases between V and J, which are trimmed by 5 bases and 4 bases respectively. The CDR3, from cysteine to phenylalanine, totals 13 residues. The read is trimmed to its CDR3 DNA, 39 bases read in frame from base 1.